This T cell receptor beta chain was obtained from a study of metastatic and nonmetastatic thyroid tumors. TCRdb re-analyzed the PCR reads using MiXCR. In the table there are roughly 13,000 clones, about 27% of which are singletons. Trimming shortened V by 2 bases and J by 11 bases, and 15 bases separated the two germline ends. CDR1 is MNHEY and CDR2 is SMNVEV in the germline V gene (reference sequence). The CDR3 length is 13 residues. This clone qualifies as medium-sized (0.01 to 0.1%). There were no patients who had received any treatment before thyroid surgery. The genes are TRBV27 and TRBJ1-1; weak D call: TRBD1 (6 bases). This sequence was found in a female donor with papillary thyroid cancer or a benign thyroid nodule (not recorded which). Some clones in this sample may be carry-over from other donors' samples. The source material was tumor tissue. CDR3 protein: CASSLVSGTRAFF. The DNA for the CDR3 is TGTGCCAGCAGTTTAGTCTCCGGGACAAGGGCTTTCTTT.